This entry lists 15 T cell receptor beta chains sequenced from one sample in a study of cytomegalovirus exposure and HLA in healthy donors. Researchers ran the PCR with 60 Vbeta and 13 Jbeta primers. The data were produced by immunoSEQ multiplex PCR, yet TCRdb's version contains in-frame clones alone and is incomplete. This table holds 200,000 to 250,000 clones, 81% found once. The sequencing input was PBMCs. The receptors derive from a woman aged 60 to 75 in good health and CMV-seropositive.

V usage is TRBV5-6 and J usage is TRBJ2-1; TRBD1 aligns across 11 bases. The V and J ends lost 1 base and 7 bases, in that order; junction bases with no gene match: 1. This CDR3 comprises 14 residues. Germline CDR1 SGHDT, CDR2 YYEEEE. Here the CDR3 DNA reads TGTGCCAGCAGCTTGTGGGACAGGGGGAATGAGCAGTTCTTC. It is translated as CASSLWDRGNEQFF.

The chain combines TRBV7-3 with TRBJ2-2; maybe TRBD1 (7 bases). The germline gives CDR1 SGHTA, CDR2 FQGTGA. Trimming shortened V by 3 bases and J by 0 bases, and 11 bases separated the two germline ends. The CDR3 loop spans 16 amino acids. CDR3 sequence: CASSFGGTANTGELFF. The CDR3 region has the DNA TGTGCCAGCAGCTTTGGCGGGACAGCGAACACCGGGGAGCTGTTTTTT.

V gene TRBV7-8 combines with J gene TRBJ2-7, with 11 bases matching TRBD2. This CDR3 region has 15 residues. Trimming cost V 3 bases and J 7 bases; bases outside gene matches: 8. CDR1 and CDR2 from the germline V gene are SGHVS and FQNEAQ. The CDR3 DNA follows: TGTGCCAGCAGCTTGTTAGCGGGAGGGAATAATGAGCAGTACTTC. Its translation is CASSLLAGGNNEQYF.

The chain has TRBV27 and TRBJ2-5; no firm D call. This CDR3 region has 13 residues. The germline gives CDR1 MNHEY, CDR2 SMNVEV (reference sequence). The germline V and J ends were trimmed by 6 bases and 5 bases, with 13 bases remaining between them. CDR3 in DNA: TGTGCCAGCAGACGTTGGGCTGGGGAGACCCAGTACTTC. This translates into CASRRWAGETQYF.

J is TRBJ2-5 and V is TRBV5-1; D is perhaps TRBD2 (6 bases). The CDR3 runs to 17 residues. CDR1 is SGHRS, CDR2 YFSETQ, per germline. Trimming shortened V by 0 bases and J by 5 bases, and 20 bases separated the two germline ends. The CDR3, as DNA: TGCGCCAGCAGCTTGGGTGATAGCGGAGCGAGGAGGGAGACCCAGTACTTC. Translated, it gives CASSLGDSGARRETQYF.

The V call is TRBV5-1, the J call TRBJ1-1, with 7 bases fitting TRBD1. The CDR3 has 15 residues. V lost 0 bases, J lost 6 bases, and 8 bases stayed unmatched. CDR1 is SGHRS and CDR2 is YFSETQ in the germline V gene. The CDR3 region has the DNA TGCGCCAGCAGCTTGGTTGCGCGACAGGGAGCTGAAGCTTTCTTT. Protein: CASSLVARQGAEAFF. Full variable domain (rest looked up from reference TRBV5-1 and TRBJ1-1): KAGVTQTPRYLIKTRGQQVTLSCSPISGHRSVSWYQQTPGQGLQFLFEYFSETQRNKGNFPGRFSGRQFSNSRSEMNVSTLELGDSALYLCASSLVARQGAEAFFGQGTRLTVV.

The J gene is TRBJ1-1, the V gene TRBV10-3; TRBD1 matches 11 bases. Germline CDR1 and CDR2: ENHRY and SYGVKD. This CDR3 has 14 amino acids. J gave up 2 bases and V 8 bases, and 4 bases lay outside the gene matches. CDR3 bases: TGTGCCATCCGGGACAGGGGGATTAACACTGAAGCTTTCTTT. This sequence encodes CAIRDRGINTEAFF.

This sequence joins TRBV5-1 and TRBJ2-7, with 10 bases that match TRBD2. This CDR3 region has 17 residues. J was trimmed by 2 bases and V by 4 bases; bases with no gene match: 12. From germline, CDR1 is SGHRS and CDR2 YFSETQ. CDR3 region: CASSQNLAGDRAYEQYF. CDR3 bases: TGCGCCAGCAGCCAAAACCTAGCGGGAGATAGGGCCTACGAGCAGTACTTC.

The V gene is TRBV5-1, the J gene TRBJ2-5; a weak D match, TRBD1 (6 bases). Germline V gives CDR1 SGHRS, CDR2 YFSETQ. The CDR3 has 16 residues. Deletions cut 0 bases from V and 1 base from J, with 13 bases between. As DNA, the CDR3 is TGCGCCAGCAGCTTGGAACAGGGTTTTGGCCAAGAGACCCAGTACTTC. As protein: CASSLEQGFGQETQYF.

This clone was recorded only once. The CDR3 loop is CASSQIQVLNYGYTF. Written as DNA, the CDR3 is TGTGCCAGCAGCCAGATACAGGTGCTTAACTATGGCTACACCTTC. The V gene is TRBV28, the J gene TRBJ1-2; D may be TRBD1 (5 bases). V dropped 6 bases and J dropped 1 base, with 15 bases sitting between them. Germline CDR1 and CDR2: MDHEN and SYDVKM. The CDR3 sequence is 15 residues long.

This chain uses TRBV5-1 with TRBJ1-1; a possible D gene is TRBD1 (6 bases). The CDR3 covers 15 residues. CDR1 is SGHRS, CDR2 YFSETQ, per germline. Trimming stripped 4 bases from V and 1 base from J, with 14 bases between. CDR3 residues: CASSAGGDPNTEAFF. CDR3 nucleotides: TGCGCCAGCAGCGCGGGGGGCGATCCGAACACTGAAGCTTTCTTT.

This chain connects TRBV5-1 to TRBJ2-3; 9 bases map to TRBD1. CDR1 is SGHRS, CDR2 YFSETQ, per germline. This CDR3 contains 14 residues. V shed 4 bases and J 7 bases; nucleotides not matched to a gene: 7. The CDR3 is CASSRDREGNTQYF. The CDR3 nucleotides are TGCGCCAGCAGCCGGGACAGGGAGGGTAATACGCAGTATTTT.

This clone was seen just once. V is TRBV4-1 and J is TRBJ2-1; a possible D gene is TRBD2 (6 bases). Germline V gene sequence: CDR1 MGHRA, CDR2 YSYEKL. The CDR3 has 19 residues. The V gene lost 0 bases and the J gene lost 0 bases, with 18 bases spanning the gap. CDR3 amino acids: CASSQETGTGDPSYNEQFF. CDR3 DNA: TGCGCCAGCAGCCAAGAAACAGGTACGGGAGACCCCTCCTACAATGAGCAGTTCTTC.

This clone was seen a single time. The chain combines TRBV11-2 with TRBJ2-3, with D tentatively TRBD1 (7 bases). Germline V gene lookup returns CDR1 SGHAT and CDR2 FQNNGV. The CDR3 totals 15 residues. The V end lost 2 bases, the J end lost 2 bases, and 11 bases lay between the germline ends. The CDR3 here is CASSLQGGNTDTQYF. DNA for the CDR3: TGTGCCAGCAGCTTACAGGGGGGAAACACAGATACGCAGTATTTT. Based on the CDR3 plus reference TRBV11-2 and TRBJ2-3, the full variable domain is EAGVAQSPRYKIIEKRQSVAFWCNPISGHATLYWYQQILGQGPKLLIQFQNNGVVDDSQLPKDRFSAERLKGVDSTLKIQPAKLEDSAVYLCASSLQGGNTDTQYFGPGTRLTVL.

The rearrangement links TRBV7-9 to TRBJ1-5; 7 bases fit TRBD1. Germline CDR1 reads SEHNR; CDR2 reads FQNEAQ (reference sequence). V lost 1 base to trimming and J lost 7 bases; unmatched junction nucleotides: 7. The CDR3 runs 15 residues. The CDR3 loop is CASSLGGGAWQPQHF. The DNA of the CDR3 is TGTGCCAGCAGCTTAGGAGGGGGCGCATGGCAGCCCCAGCATTTT. The whole variable domain, filled in from reference TRBV7-9 and TRBJ1-5, reads DTGVSQNPRHKITKRGQNVTFRCDPISEHNRLYWYRQTLGQGPEFLTYFQNEAQLEKSRLLSDRFSAERPKGSFSTLEIQRTEQGDSAMYLCASSLGGGAWQPQHFGDGTRLSIL.